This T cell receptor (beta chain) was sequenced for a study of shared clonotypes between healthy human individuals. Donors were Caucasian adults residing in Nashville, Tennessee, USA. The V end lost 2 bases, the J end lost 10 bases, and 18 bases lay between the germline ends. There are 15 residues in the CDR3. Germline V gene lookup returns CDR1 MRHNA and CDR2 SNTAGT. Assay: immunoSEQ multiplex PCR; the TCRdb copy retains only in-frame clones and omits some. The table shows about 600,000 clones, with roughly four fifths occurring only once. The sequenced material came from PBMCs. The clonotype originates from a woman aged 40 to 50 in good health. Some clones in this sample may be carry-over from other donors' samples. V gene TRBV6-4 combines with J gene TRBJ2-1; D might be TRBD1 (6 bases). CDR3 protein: CASSDLGAPRLEQFF. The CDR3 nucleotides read TGTGCCAGCAGTGACCTGGGGGCGCCCCGTTTAGAGCAGTTCTTC.